This T cell receptor beta chain was captured in a study of T cells after yellow fever vaccination. Overall study results and limits: Re-detected after boosting: most primary clones, 96% of CD4 and around 86% of CD8. Abundant clonotypes from the bulk population could contaminate FACS-sorted repertoires. CD4 and CD8 compartments shared a small share of clonotypes, likely from convergent recombination.

As to this clonotype: Antigen unknown.

The CDR3 has 12 amino acids. The V gene lost 8 bases and the J gene lost 0 bases, with 6 bases spanning the gap. TCRdb called the 5' RACE reads again in MiXCR, with one record for every CDR3 protein. Found here are 510,000 or so distinct CDR3 sequences, over 15% of them singletons; the top ten hold roughly an eighth. J is TRBJ2-3 and V is TRBV12-3 or TRBV12-4; no reliable D call. The TCR was taken from a man aged 25-40 years who received the YFV17D yellow fever vaccine. This specimen consisted of PBMCs, obtained 15 days after the yellow fever booster vaccination. The CDR3 is CASAASTDTQYF. The CDR3 DNA reads as TGTGCCAGCGCGGCTAGCACAGATACGCAGTATTTT.